Below, one TCR beta chain is given with its context. Its antigen is not identified. TCRdb passed the 5' RACE reads through MiXCR, listing each CDR3 protein once. The sample lists around 490,000 distinct CDR3 sequences; 20% to 25% were seen once. These data come from a study of identical twins. Study findings and constraints: The degree of excess twin sharing was weaker in beta out-of-frame sequences.

Only healthy Caucasians were included as donors. Separately, the same data were catalogued under a study of yellow fever vaccine responses in identical twins. That report adds: Reportedly, twins' vaccine T cell responses looked partly convergent and partly personalized.

The source is a woman in her late teens or twenties in good health. Sequencing input: CD4+ T cells sorted from blood.

The CDR3 sequence: CASSLWGRRFF. The CDR3 DNA sequence: TGTGCCAGCAGTTTGTGGGGGCGGAGGTTCTTC. V and J are TRBV12-3 or TRBV12-4 and TRBJ2-1; TRBD1 might be the D (6 bases). The CDR3 extends over 11 amino acids. V was trimmed by 3 bases and J by 15 bases, leaving 12 bases between them.